This TCR beta chain was identified during a study of T cell repertoires in cytomegalovirus infection (dated by TCRdb to between 2019 and 2020). For context, the study as a whole: Peptide stimulations targeted recently identified HLA-C-restricted CMV epitopes, whose presentation resists viral immunomodulation, together with well-studied HLA-B-restricted epitopes. Donor HLA type was relevant to the analysis, because carriage of CMV infection together with the matching HLA type was indicated by public TCR beta signatures. Study-wide findings and limitations: Cumulative frequency of public TCR beta family members discriminated carriers of CMV infection plus the relevant HLA type in this cohort and an independent 352-donor cohort. The ex vivo response was dominated by HLA-C-restricted CMV-specific TCR beta clonotypes, which also provided the single most frequent clonotype in two of eight donors.

Sequencing instrument: Illumina HiSeq 1500. The raw public data were reprocessed by TCRdb itself: fastp quality trimming at Q25, MiXCR clonotype calling, in-frame beta chains only. Every CDR3 protein is listed once, alongside the most common genes and DNA of its rows. The sample table shows some 800,000 distinct CDR3 sequences, and 25% to 35% are seen once. Less than 15% of the sample is taken by the ten largest. This specimen's treatment or condition label, interpreted: in vitro stimulation with specific CMV peptide epitopes to enrich CMV-specific T cells. Trimming costs V 5 bases and J 6 bases, and their ends lie 8 bases apart. In the germline V gene (reference sequence), CDR1 corresponds to SEHNR and CDR2 to FQNEAQ. From cysteine to phenylalanine, the CDR3 is 12 amino acids long. The sequence is cut down to CDR3 DNA, 36 bases in frame from base 1. This clonotype was observed a few times. Its antigen remains unidentified. No much larger clone exists at a distance of one base, and base qualities are not known.

The sequences come from cultured CD8+ T cells from PBMCs, collected from culture after CMV antigen stimulation. The chain couples TRBV7-9 to TRBJ1-5, with the identity of the D gene unclear. This receptor was obtained from a human donor in good health (CMV status not recorded). Some clones in this sample may be carry-over from other donors' samples. Here is the DNA: TGTGCCAGCAGCCAAGGCGTTCAGCCCCAGCATTTT. Translation gives CASSQGVQPQHF.